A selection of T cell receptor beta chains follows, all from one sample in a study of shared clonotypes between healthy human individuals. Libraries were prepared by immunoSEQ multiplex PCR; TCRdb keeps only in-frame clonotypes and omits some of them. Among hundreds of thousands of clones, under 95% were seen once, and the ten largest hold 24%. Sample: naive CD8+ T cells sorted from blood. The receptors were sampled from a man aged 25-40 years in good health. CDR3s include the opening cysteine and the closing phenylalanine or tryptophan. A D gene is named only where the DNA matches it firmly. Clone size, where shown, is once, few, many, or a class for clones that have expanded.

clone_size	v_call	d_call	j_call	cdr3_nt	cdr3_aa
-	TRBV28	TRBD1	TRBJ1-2	TGTGCCAGCAGTCCCGTGGGGCGGGACAGTCAAAACTATGGCTACACCTTC	CASSPVGRDSQNYGYTF
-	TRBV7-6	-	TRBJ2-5	TGTGCCAGCAGCTTAGAAGACGCCCTGGGGGAGACCCAGTACTTC	CASSLEDALGETQYF
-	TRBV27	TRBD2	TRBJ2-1	TGTGCCAGCAGTACGACTAGCGGGAGGGCGAATGAGCAGTTCTTC	CASSTTSGRANEQFF
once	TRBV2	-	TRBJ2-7	TGTGCCAGCAACAGGGATACCTACGAGCAGTACTTC	CASNRDTYEQYF
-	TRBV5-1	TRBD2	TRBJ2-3	TGCGCCAGCAGCGCGGGTGGACTAGCGGGAGACACAGATACGCAGTATTTT	CASSAGGLAGDTDTQYF
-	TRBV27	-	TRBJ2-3	TGTGCCAGCAGTTACTCCTCCTATACTCTAACCACAGATACGCAGTATTTT	CASSYSSYTLTTDTQYF
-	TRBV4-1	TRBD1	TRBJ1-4	TGCGCCAGCAGCGGACCCGGGACAGGGGTAGAAAAACTGTTTTTT	CASSGPGTGVEKLFF
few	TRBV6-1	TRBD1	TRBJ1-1	TGTGCCAGCGGAGGACAGGAGAACACTGAAGCTTTCTTT	CASGGQENTEAFF
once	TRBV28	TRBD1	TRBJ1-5	TGTGCCAGCAGCCAGGGACAGGTCAATCAGCCCCAGCATTTT	CASSQGQVNQPQHF
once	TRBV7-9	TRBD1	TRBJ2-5	TGTGCCAGCAGTCAGACAGGGGACGAGACCCAGTACTTC	CASSQTGDETQYF
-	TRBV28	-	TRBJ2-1	TGTGCCAGCAGTTTATATCTCGAACTAAATGAGCAGTTCTTC	CASSLYLELNEQFF
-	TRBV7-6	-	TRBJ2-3	TGTGCCAGCAGCCCTTCTCCGGTCACAGATACGCAGTATTTT	CASSPSPVTDTQYF
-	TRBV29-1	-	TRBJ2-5	TGCAGCGTTGTGTTGGCGGGGTATGGAGAGACCCAGTACTTC	CSVVLAGYGETQYF
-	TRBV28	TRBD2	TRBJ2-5	TGTGCCAGCAGGGACAGGACTAGCGGGCCGTTCCAAGAGACCCAGTACTTC	CASRDRTSGPFQETQYF
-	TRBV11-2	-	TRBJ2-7	TGTGCCAGCAGCTTACAAGTACGGAGCCAAATCCACGAGCAGTACTTC	CASSLQVRSQIHEQYF
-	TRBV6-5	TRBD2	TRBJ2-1	TGTGCCAGCAGTCCGGGACTAGCGGACAATGAGCAGTTCTTC	CASSPGLADNEQFF